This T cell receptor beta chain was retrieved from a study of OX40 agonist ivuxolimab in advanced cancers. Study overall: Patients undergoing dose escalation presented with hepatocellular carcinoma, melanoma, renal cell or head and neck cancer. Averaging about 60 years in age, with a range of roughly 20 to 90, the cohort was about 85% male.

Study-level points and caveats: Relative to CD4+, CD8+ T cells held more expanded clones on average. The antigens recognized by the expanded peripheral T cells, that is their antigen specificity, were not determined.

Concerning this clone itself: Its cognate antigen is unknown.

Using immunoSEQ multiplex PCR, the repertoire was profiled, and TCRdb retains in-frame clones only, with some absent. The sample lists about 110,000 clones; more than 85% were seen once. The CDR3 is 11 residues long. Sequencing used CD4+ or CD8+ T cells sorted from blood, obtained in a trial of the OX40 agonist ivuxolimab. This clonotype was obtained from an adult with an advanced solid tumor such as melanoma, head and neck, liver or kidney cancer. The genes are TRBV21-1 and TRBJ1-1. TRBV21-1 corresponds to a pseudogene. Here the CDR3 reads CATFASREAFF. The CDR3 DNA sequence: TGTGCCACATTTGCGTCCCGTGAAGCTTTCTTT.